This T cell receptor beta chain was observed in a study of cytomegalovirus exposure and HLA in healthy donors. V lost 3 bases, J lost 6 bases, and 11 bases lay in between. The length of the CDR3 is 12 residues. CDR1 GTSNPN and CDR2 SVGIG come from the germline V gene (reference sequence). Both 60 Vbeta primers and 13 Jbeta primers went into the PCR. Some clones are missing from TCRdb's copy, which holds only in-frame ones; the method was immunoSEQ multiplex PCR. Of about 140,000 clones listed, around two thirds are singletons. The genes are TRBV30 and TRBJ1-2, with unresolved D. The receptor's source is a middle-aged woman in good health and CMV-seronegative. Sequencing input: PBMCs. DNA for the CDR3: TGTGCCTGGAGGGGCCTTTCTGATGGCTACACCTTC. Translating gives CAWRGLSDGYTF.